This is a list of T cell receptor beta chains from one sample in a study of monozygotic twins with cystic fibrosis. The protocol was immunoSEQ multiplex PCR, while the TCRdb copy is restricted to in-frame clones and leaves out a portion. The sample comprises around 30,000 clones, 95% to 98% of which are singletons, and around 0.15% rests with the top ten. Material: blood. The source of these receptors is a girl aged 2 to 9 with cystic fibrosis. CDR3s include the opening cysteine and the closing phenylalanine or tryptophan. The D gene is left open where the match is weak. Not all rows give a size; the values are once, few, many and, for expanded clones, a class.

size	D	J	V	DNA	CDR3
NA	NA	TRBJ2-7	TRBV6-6	TGTGCCAGCTCTAGGGGGGGCCACTCCTACGAGCAGTACTTC	CASSRGGHSYEQYF
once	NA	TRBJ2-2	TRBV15	TGTGCCACCAGCAGAGTTGGAGATTTCCGGGCGCTGTTTTTT	CATSRVGDFRALFF
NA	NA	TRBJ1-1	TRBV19	TGTGCCAGTAGTCCCCGGGGGAACACTGAAGCTTTCTTT	CASSPRGNTEAFF
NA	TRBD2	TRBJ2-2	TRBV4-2	TGTGCCAGCAGCCATGCCGGGACTAGTGGTTCCGGGGAGCTGTTTTTT	CASSHAGTSGSGELFF
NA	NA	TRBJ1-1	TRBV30	TGTGCCTGGAGCGCCACAGGGAACACTGAAGCTTTCTTT	CAWSATGNTEAFF
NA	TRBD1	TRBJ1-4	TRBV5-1	TGCGCCAGCAGCCCATCCGGGACAGGGGGTGAAAAACTGTTTTTT	CASSPSGTGGEKLFF
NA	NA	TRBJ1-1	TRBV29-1	TGCAGCGTTGAACGGCAGGGATACAACACTGAAGCTTTCTTT	CSVERQGYNTEAFF
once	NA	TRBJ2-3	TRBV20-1	TGCAGTGCTAGAATGCGGGATACGCAGTATTTT	CSARMRDTQYF
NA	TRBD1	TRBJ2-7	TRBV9	TGTGCCAGCAGCCCAGGGGGCCACGAGCAGTACTTC	CASSPGGHEQYF
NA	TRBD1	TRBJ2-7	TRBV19	TGTGCCAGTAGTACCCAGGGAAGGGGGCAACCCTACGAGCAGTACTTC	CASSTQGRGQPYEQYF
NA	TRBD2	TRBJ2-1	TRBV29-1	TGCAGCGTTATTGCGGGAGGGCCCTACAATGAGCAGTTCTTC	CSVIAGGPYNEQFF
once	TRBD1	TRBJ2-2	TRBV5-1	TGCGCCAGCAGCTTGGCCCCTCAGGGGGTTGGCGGGGAGCTGTTTTTT	CASSLAPQGVGGELFF
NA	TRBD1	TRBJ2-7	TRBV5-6	TGTGCCAGCAGCTTGGGACAGGGTGGTTACGAGCAGTACTTC	CASSLGQGGYEQYF
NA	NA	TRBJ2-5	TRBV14	TGTGCCAGCAGCCTTCGAGAACAGGGGAGGCAGACCCAGTACTTC	CASSLREQGRQTQYF
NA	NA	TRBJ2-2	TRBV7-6	TGTGCCAGCAGCTTAGCGGGCACCGGGGAGCTGTTTTTT	CASSLAGTGELFF
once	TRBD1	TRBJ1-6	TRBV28	TGTGCCAGCAGTTTTTACCGGACAGGGAATCCCCAAGGTAATTCACCCCTCCACTTT	CASSFYRTGNPQGNSPLHF
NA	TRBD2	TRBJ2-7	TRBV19	TGTGCCAGTAGTGGGGGACCACTAGCGGGAGGCCACGAGCAGTACTTC	CASSGGPLAGGHEQYF
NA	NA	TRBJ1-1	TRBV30	TGTGCCTGGAAGGGACATTCGAACACTGAAGCTTTCTTT	CAWKGHSNTEAFF
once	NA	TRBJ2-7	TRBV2	TGTGCCAGCAGCAAATCCTACGAGCAGTACTTC	CASSKSYEQYF
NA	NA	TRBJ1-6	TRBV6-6	TGTGCCAGCAGAACCGGGACGGGTAATTCACCCCTCCACTTT	CASRTGTGNSPLHF
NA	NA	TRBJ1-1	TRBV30	TGTGCCTATATTGACCCGAACACTGAAGCTTTCTTT	CAYIDPNTEAFF
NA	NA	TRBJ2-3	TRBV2	TGTGCCAGCACAGCGGATACCACAGATACGCAGTATTTT	CASTADTTDTQYF
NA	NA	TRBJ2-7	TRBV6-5	TGTGCCAGCAAGTTGATTGGAAGCTCCTACGAGCAGTACTTC	CASKLIGSSYEQYF
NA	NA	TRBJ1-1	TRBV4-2	TGTGCCAGCAGCCCCCCCGAGATAGGCACTGAAGCTTTCTTT	CASSPPEIGTEAFF
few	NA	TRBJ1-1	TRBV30	TGTGCCTGGAGTAGGGGAACGGGGACTGAAGCTTTCTTT	CAWSRGTGTEAFF
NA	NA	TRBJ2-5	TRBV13	TGTGCCAGCAGAACGGAGGGGCTCCAAGAGACCCAGTACTTC	CASRTEGLQETQYF
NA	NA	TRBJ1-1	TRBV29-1	TGCAGCGTTGAACGCCAGAACACTGAAGCTTTCTTT	CSVERQNTEAFF
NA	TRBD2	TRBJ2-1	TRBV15	TGTGCCACCAGCAGAGCTAGCGGGAGTTATAATGAGCAGTTCTTC	CATSRASGSYNEQFF
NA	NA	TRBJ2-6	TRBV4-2	TGTGCCAGCAGCCAAGTAGGCGCTGGGGCCAACGTCCTGACTTTC	CASSQVGAGANVLTF
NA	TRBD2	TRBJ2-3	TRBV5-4	TGTGCCAGCAGCTTGCTAGCGGGAGATACGCAGTATTTT	CASSLLAGDTQYF
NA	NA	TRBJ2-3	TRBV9	TGTGCCAGCAGCGTAGGCCCGGCACCTAGCACAGATACGCAGTATTTT	CASSVGPAPSTDTQYF
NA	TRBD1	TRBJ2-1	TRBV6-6	TGTGCCAGCAGTTACCGACAGGGGTTGGGAAATGAGCAGTTCTTC	CASSYRQGLGNEQFF
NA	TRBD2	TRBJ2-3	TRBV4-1	TGCGCCAGCAGCCAAGATCCAAGGGCTAGCGGGTATAGCACAGATACGCAGTATTTT	CASSQDPRASGYSTDTQYF
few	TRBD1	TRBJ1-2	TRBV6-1	TGTGCCAGCACTCCCGGAGGGACAGGAGATGGCTACACCTTC	CASTPGGTGDGYTF
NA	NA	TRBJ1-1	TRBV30	TGTGCCTGGTGCAGAGGAGCTGAAGCTTTCTTT	CAWCRGAEAFF
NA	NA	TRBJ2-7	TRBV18	TGTGCCAGCTCACAACCGACACAATTCTCCTACGAGCAGTACTTC	CASSQPTQFSYEQYF
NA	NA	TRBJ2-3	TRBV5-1	TGCGCCAGCAGCTTGGGACAGAGAGGAGATACGCAGTATTTT	CASSLGQRGDTQYF
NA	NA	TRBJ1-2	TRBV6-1	TGTGCCAGCAGTGAGGCGACCGGGGGTGGCTACACCTTC	CASSEATGGGYTF
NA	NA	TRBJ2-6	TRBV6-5	TGTGCCAGCAGTCTCCCAGGCGCCAACGTCCTGACTTTC	CASSLPGANVLTF
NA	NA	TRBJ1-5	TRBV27	TGTGCCAGCACCCCCGCGGGGCAGGGCTCCAATCAGCCCCAGCATTTT	CASTPAGQGSNQPQHF
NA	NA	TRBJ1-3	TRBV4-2	TGTGCCAGCAGCCAAGACACAGGGATAGCTAGAAACACCATATATTTT	CASSQDTGIARNTIYF
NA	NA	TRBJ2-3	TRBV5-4	TGTGCCAGCAGCTTAGAGGATCATGACACAGATACGCAGTATTTT	CASSLEDHDTDTQYF
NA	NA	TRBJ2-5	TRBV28	TGTGCCAGCAGCCCCATGGAGGGGGCATCTGAAGAGACCCAGTACTTC	CASSPMEGASEETQYF
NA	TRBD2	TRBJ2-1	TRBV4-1	TGCGCCAGCAGCCATTCCCCCCGACTAGCTCCCGAAAGGTTTGTCGATGAGCAGTTCTTC	CASSHSPRLAPERFVDEQFF
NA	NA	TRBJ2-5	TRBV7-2	TGTGCCAGCAGCTTAGCCCGGAGGCCCAAGGACGGAGAGGTTCGAGAGACCCAGTACTTC	CASSLARRPKDGEVRETQYF
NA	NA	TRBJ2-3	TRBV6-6	TGTGCCAGCAGAACCGGACTTATCCGCAGCACAGATACGCAGTATTTT	CASRTGLIRSTDTQYF
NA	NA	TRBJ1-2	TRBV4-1	TGCGCCAGCAGCCAGGATAGGGGAGGCTACACCTTC	CASSQDRGGYTF
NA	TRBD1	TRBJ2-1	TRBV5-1	TGCGCCAGCAGCTTGGACAGGGGTAACAATGAGCAGTTCTTC	CASSLDRGNNEQFF
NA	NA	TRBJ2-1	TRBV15	TGTGCCACCAGCAGAGAAATGGGTGAGCAGTTCTTC	CATSREMGEQFF
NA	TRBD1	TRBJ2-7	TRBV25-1	TGTGCCAGCAGTGCTCCAACCAGGGGGCAGAGCTCCTACGAGCAGTACTTC	CASSAPTRGQSSYEQYF
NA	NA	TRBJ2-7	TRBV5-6	TGTGCCAGCAGTACAGGGAATTACGAGCAGTACTTC	CASSTGNYEQYF
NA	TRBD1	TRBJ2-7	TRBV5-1	TGCGCCAGCAGCTTGGTGGGGTCCGGGACAGGGGTCTCCTACGAGCAGTACTTC	CASSLVGSGTGVSYEQYF
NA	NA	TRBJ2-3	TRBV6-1	TGTGCCAGCAGTGGACTTAAATTTAGTGGGAATACGCAGTATTTT	CASSGLKFSGNTQYF
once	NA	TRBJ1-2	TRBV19	TGTGCCAGTAGATCCCGGGTGCTAGGACGCGGTGAGGGCTACACCTTC	CASRSRVLGRGEGYTF
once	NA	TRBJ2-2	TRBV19	TGTGCCAGTAGTATAAGCCCCCTCACTAGAATCGGGGAGCTGTTTTTT	CASSISPLTRIGELFF
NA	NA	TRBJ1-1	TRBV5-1	TGCGCCAGCAGCCTTTCCGGTATGAACACTGAAGCTTTCTTT	CASSLSGMNTEAFF
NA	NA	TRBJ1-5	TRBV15	TGTGCCACCAGCAGAGATGTCGACAGGAGAGATGATCAGCCCCAGCATTTT	CATSRDVDRRDDQPQHF